This T cell receptor (beta chain) was captured by sequencing in a study of blood T cell repertoires in COVID-19. Study summary: Samples representing acute and convalescent COVID-19 were sourced from the United States, Italy and Spain. PBMCs, B-cell-depleted T cells, or T cells provided the cDNA or gDNA that made up the material.

CDR3 size: 14 residues. Germline V gives CDR1 SEHNR, CDR2 FQNEAQ (reference sequence). The germline V and J ends were trimmed by 0 bases and 7 bases, with 12 bases remaining between them. Authors' processing steps: Reference gene primer amplification in the assay estimated nucleated cell counts. Some clones are missing from TCRdb's copy, which holds only in-frame ones; the method was immunoSEQ multiplex PCR. The DNA was the basis for D and trimming; V, J and clone size are from that table. Of about 120,000 clones detected, 85% to 90% appear once; the ten largest clones hold about 3.9%. This clonotype was obtained from a man in his 60s with acute or convalescent COVID-19. Material: peripheral blood. The chain combines TRBV7-9 with TRBJ1-2, with D uncertain. The CDR3 DNA is TGTGCCAGCAGCTTAGCAGAGGGCGCGGCTGGCTACACCTTC. Translated, it gives CASSLAEGAAGYTF.